This TCR beta chain came from a study of radiation and T cells in renal cell carcinoma. Study-level points and caveats: In blood, top tumor clones expanded by 2 weeks, shrinking by 4. Pretreatment tumor biopsies were lacking, so baseline clonotypes are unknown.

Notes on this clone: Its antigen is as yet unknown.

The CDR3 is 16 amino acids. With 2 bases removed from V and 0 bases from J, the gap between germline ends came to 13 bases. Germline-derived CDR1 and CDR2 are MNHEY and SMNVEV (reference sequence). Described time point: baseline pretreatment blood. Treatment of the sample: 15 Gy SBRT to primary tumor, nephrectomy 4 weeks later. Serial blood draws occurred at baseline and 2 and 4 weeks post-SBRT. Profiling relied on immunoSEQ multiplex PCR, and the TCRdb table lists in-frame clones only, not all of them. Of 87,000 or so clones in the sample, about 86% were seen once. The chain combines TRBV27 with TRBJ1-1, with D unclear. This clonotype was obtained from a man aged 50 to 60 with renal cell carcinoma. The starting material was blood, obtained from a patient whose treatment included radiotherapy and nephrectomy. The CDR3 protein is CASSLHGRRVNTEAFF. DNA of the CDR3: TGTGCCAGCAGTTTACACGGACGTCGAGTGAACACTGAAGCTTTCTTT.